This TCR beta chain was identified during a study of molecular identifiers for immune sequencing clone quantification. Across the study: Replicate experiments took RNA from around 18,000 or 91,000 naive CD8 cells, divided it five ways and sequenced four.

With 6 bases clipped from V and 9 bases from J, the junction kept 6 bases outside the gene matches. This CDR3 contains 13 residues. One entry per CDR3 protein, called by TCRdb with MiXCR from the PCR reads. The table lists fewer than 10,000 distinct CDR3 sequences, roughly a fifth of them singletons, with roughly 1.4% in the top ten. This clonotype was observed at least ten times. The receptor's source is a human donor in good health. Some libraries in this study had Jurkat cell RNA spiked in. V gene TRBV12-3 or TRBV12-4 combines with J gene TRBJ2-1; 9 bases map to TRBD1. Sequencing was carried out using naive CD8+ T cells from blood, with Jurkat cell RNA spiked in. Stated subset: FACS-sorted CD8+CD4-CCR7+CD45RA+ naive T cells. DNA of the CDR3: TGTGCCAGCAGGCCGCTGACAGGGGGTGAGCAGTTCTTC. Encoded protein: CASRPLTGGEQFF.